These 32 T cell receptor beta chains were sequenced from one sample in a study of blood T cell repertoires in COVID-19. The method was immunoSEQ multiplex PCR; TCRdb's version includes in-frame clones alone and lacks a portion of them. The sample contains a few hundred thousand clones, 75% to 95% of which appear only once. Sequencing was done on a sample of peripheral blood. These receptors were taken from a woman aged 25 to 39 with COVID-19, enrolled during active disease.

For this clone: The identical CDR3 is also encoded by other nucleotide sequences in the sample. The genes are TRBV7-3 and TRBJ2-5; 10 bases match TRBD1. The J segment lost 3 bases and the V segment lost 4 bases, leaving 2 bases of the junction unmatched. The CDR3 has 14 amino acids. Germline CDR1 reads SGHTA; CDR2 reads FQGTGA. Written as DNA, the CDR3 is TGTGCCAGCAGCTCAGGGACAGGGGAAGAGACCCAGTACTTC. Its translation: CASSSGTGEETQYF. Looking up the rest from reference TRBV7-3 and TRBJ2-5 gives the full variable domain: GAGVSQTPSNKVTEKGKYVELRCDPISGHTALYWYRQSLGQGPEFLIYFQGTGAADDSGLPNDRFFAVRPEGSVSTLKIQRTERGDSAVYLCASSSGTGEETQYFGPGTRLLVL.

This chain joins TRBV30 and TRBJ1-4, with a possible D match to TRBD1 (5 bases). The CDR3 length is 14 residues. Deletions cut 5 bases from V and 7 bases from J, with 17 bases between. CDR1 and CDR2 (germline): GTSNPN, SVGIG (reference sequence). CDR3 nucleotides: TGTGCCTGGTCCAAGGGACCCGGGAGTGAAAAACTGTTTTTT. Encoded protein: CAWSKGPGSEKLFF.

The rearrangement links TRBV2 to TRBJ1-2; TRBD1 agrees at 9 bases. The germline CDR1 and CDR2 sequences are SNHLY and FYNNEI. J lost 5 bases, V lost 6 bases, and 10 bases had no gene match. The CDR3 is 15 amino acids. In DNA, the CDR3 is TGTGCCAGCAGGCCTTGGACAGGGGACAGGTATGGCTACACCTTC. This translates into CASRPWTGDRYGYTF.

J is TRBJ2-3 and V is TRBV2; possible D gene TRBD1, 6 bases. The CDR3 totals 15 residues. Trimming stripped 4 bases from V and 2 bases from J, with 13 bases between. Germline CDR1 SNHLY, CDR2 FYNNEI. CDR3: CASSVGGVDTDTQYF. CDR3 in DNA: TGTGCCAGCAGTGTAGGGGGAGTCGACACAGATACGCAGTATTTT. Supplemented by reference TRBV2 and TRBJ2-3, the full variable domain reads EPEVTQTPSHQVTQMGQEVILRCVPISNHLYFYWYRQILGQKVEFLVSFYNNEISEKSEIFDDQFSVERPDGSNFTLKIRSTKLEDSAMYFCASSVGGVDTDTQYFGPGTRLTVL.

The chain joins TRBV6-2 or TRBV6-3 to TRBJ2-2, with D maybe TRBD2 (6 bases). In germline, CDR1 is MNHEY, CDR2 SVGEGT. V lost 2 bases, J lost 2 bases, and 12 bases lay in between. The CDR3 loop spans 16 amino acids. Here the CDR3 reads CASSYGLKLNTGELFF. Written as DNA, the CDR3 is TGTGCCAGCAGTTACGGACTAAAACTTAACACCGGGGAGCTGTTTTTT.

The chain employs TRBV4-3 and TRBJ2-7; D gene uncertain. This CDR3 comprises 13 residues. CDR1 and CDR2 (germline): LGHNA, YSLEER. V lost 4 bases and J lost 4, with 11 bases in between. DNA of the CDR3: TGCGCCAGCAGCCTAGGAAACTATTACGAGCAGTACTTC. The encoded protein is CASSLGNYYEQYF.

A single count supports this clone. This chain connects TRBV9 to TRBJ1-2; the match to TRBD1 covers 7 bases. V shed 0 bases, J shed 2 bases, and the junction held 16 bases outside the gene matches. CDR1 is SGDLS and CDR2 is YYNGEE in the germline V gene. The CDR3 is made up of 19 amino acids. The DNA for the CDR3 is TGTGCCAGCAGCGTAGGAATCAAGGGGGCGCAGGCAAACAACTATGGCTACACCTTC. Translated, it gives CASSVGIKGAQANNYGYTF.

This chain uses TRBV27 with TRBJ1-3; 8 positions agree with TRBD1. The CDR3 length is 15 residues. Germline V gives CDR1 MNHEY, CDR2 SMNVEV (reference sequence). The J segment lost 4 bases and the V segment lost 3 bases, leaving 5 bases of the junction unmatched. In DNA form, the CDR3 reads TGTGCCAGCAGTTTCCGACAGGGGCCCGGAAACACCATATATTTT. Its protein is CASSFRQGPGNTIYF.

This clone is a singleton in its sample. The rearrangement joins TRBV7-3 to TRBJ2-2; weak D call: TRBD2 (7 bases). The V end was cut by 6 bases, the J end by 5 bases, with 16 bases between. CDR3 length equals 15 residues. Germline V gene lookup returns CDR1 SGHTA and CDR2 FQGTGA. The CDR3 reads CASSSTGRGTGELFF. Written as DNA, the CDR3 is TGTGCCAGCAGTTCTACAGGGAGGGGGACCGGGGAGCTGTTTTTT.

The gene calls are TRBV2 and TRBJ1-2; TRBD1 is a possible D gene (5 bases). The ends were cut back, 2 bases at V and 2 bases at J, with 9 bases in the middle. The germline V gene encodes CDR1 SNHLY and CDR2 FYNNEI. This CDR3 is 14 amino acids long. The CDR3 DNA follows: TGTGCCAGCAGTGAATGGGGGGAGAACTATGGCTACACCTTC. Translation gives CASSEWGENYGYTF. Full variable domain (remainder filled in from reference TRBV2 and TRBJ1-2): EPEVTQTPSHQVTQMGQEVILRCVPISNHLYFYWYRQILGQKVEFLVSFYNNEISEKSEIFDDQFSVERPDGSNFTLKIRSTKLEDSAMYFCASSEWGENYGYTFGSGTRLTVV.

As DNA, the CDR3 is TGCAGCGCCAGGACAGGGAGCACTGAAGCTTTCTTT. It translates to CSARTGSTEAFF. This chain links TRBV29-1 with TRBJ1-1; 8 nucleotides agree with TRBD1. Germline CDR1 reads SQVTM; CDR2 reads ANQGSEA. CDR3 length: 12 residues. V shed 7 bases and J 4 bases; nucleotides not matched to a gene: 5.

The chain has TRBV20-1 and TRBJ2-3; TRBD1 aligns across 12 bases. The V and J ends lost 3 bases and 6 bases, in that order; junction bases with no gene match: 7. The CDR3 is made up of 15 amino acids. Germline V CDR1 and CDR2: DFQATT, SNEGSKA (reference sequence). The CDR3 DNA sequence: TGCAGTGCTAGTTCCGGGACAGGGGGCGCGGATACGCAGTATTTT. It specifies CSASSGTGGADTQYF.

The gene calls are TRBV5-1 and TRBJ2-1; 10 nucleotides line up with TRBD2. This CDR3 is 19 amino acids long. Losses at the gene ends were 7 bases for V and 5 bases for J; bases not matched to a gene: 21. Germline V gives CDR1 SGHRS, CDR2 YFSETQ. The CDR3 nucleotides are TGCGCCAGCGGGCTGTTGACAGGGACCTTAGCGGGAGGCAACAATGAGCAGTTCTTC. It is translated as CASGLLTGTLAGGNNEQFF.

This rearrangement joins TRBV6-5 to TRBJ1-2, with 11 bases aligning to TRBD1. The CDR3 is 15 residues long. Germline V lookup: CDR1 MNHEY, CDR2 SVGAGI. The J segment lost 7 bases and the V segment lost 0 bases, leaving 4 bases of the junction unmatched. In DNA form, the CDR3 reads TGTGCCAGCAGTTACTCTGGGACAGGGGGTATTGGCTACACCTTC. Translation: CASSYSGTGGIGYTF.

About this clone itself: The sample has other DNA sequences that encode this CDR3 too. V and J are TRBV19 and TRBJ1-2; D perhaps matches TRBD1 (6 bases). V was clipped by 4 bases and J by 2 bases, with 11 bases between them. Germline CDR1 is LNHDA and CDR2 is SQIVND (reference sequence). CDR3 length equals 14 residues. CDR3 in amino acids: CASSTIQGNYGYTF. CDR3 nucleotides: TGTGCCAGTAGTACAATACAGGGAAACTATGGCTACACCTTC.

This clone was observed once. The V and J genes are TRBV10-2 and TRBJ1-5; D perhaps matches TRBD1 (6 bases). The germline CDR1 and CDR2 sequences are WSHSY and SAAADI. Between the trimmed V and J ends, which lost 0 bases and 6 bases, there was a span of 15 bases. The length of the CDR3 is 16 residues. CDR3 region: CASSESTGNKGQPQHF. The CDR3 coding sequence is TGCGCCAGCAGTGAGTCGACAGGAAATAAGGGTCAGCCCCAGCATTTT.

The count of this clone is one. The V and J genes are TRBV19 and TRBJ1-2, with D possibly matching TRBD1 (5 bases). The germline gives CDR1 LNHDA, CDR2 SQIVND (reference sequence). This CDR3 is 13 amino acids long. The V gene lost 5 bases and the J gene lost 8 bases, with 15 bases spanning the gap. For the CDR3, the DNA is TGTGCCAGTAGTGAAAACAGGAAAGGAGGCTACACCTTC. Its protein product is CASSENRKGGYTF. The variable domain in full, with the rest retrieved from reference TRBV19 and TRBJ1-2, is DGGITQSPKYLFRKEGQNVTLSCEQNLNHDAMYWYRQDPGQGLRLIYYSQIVNDFQKGDIAEGYSVSREKKESFPLTVTSAQKNPTAFYLCASSENRKGGYTFGSGTRLTVV.

The rearrangement uses TRBV10-3 and TRBJ2-2, with 9 bases that match TRBD2. Looked up from germline, CDR1 is ENHRY and CDR2 is SYGVKD. V lost 8 bases, J lost 1 base, and 8 bases stayed unmatched. The CDR3 sequence is 16 residues long. CDR3 sequence: CAISGSGGMNTGELFF. The CDR3 DNA sequence: TGTGCCATCTCCGGTAGCGGGGGTATGAACACCGGGGAGCTGTTTTTT.

The CDR3 loop is CASGLGQGALDEQFF. The CDR3 nucleotides read TGTGCTAGTGGTTTGGGTCAGGGGGCCCTGGATGAGCAGTTCTTC. The chain has TRBV12-5 and TRBJ2-1; 8 bases are a match to TRBD1. This CDR3 is built from 15 residues. Per the germline V gene, CDR1 is LGHNT and CDR2 is FRNRAP. The ends lost 1 base at V and 8 bases at J; junction bases unmatched: 7.

The rearrangement joins TRBV10-3 to TRBJ2-7; 7 bases align to TRBD1. The CDR3 has 16 residues. Germline CDR1 reads ENHRY; CDR2 reads SYGVKD. V lost 4 bases and J lost 5; bases outside the gene matches: 14. The CDR3 sequence: CAISAKSRGSSHEQYF. DNA of the CDR3: TGTGCCATCAGTGCAAAATCCAGGGGGAGTTCCCACGAGCAGTACTTC.

This clone came up a few times. The gene calls are TRBV27 and TRBJ1-1, with D hard to call. This CDR3 is built from 11 residues. Germline assignment: CDR1 MNHEY and CDR2 SMNVEV (reference sequence). Trimming left V 4 bases short and J 3 bases short, with 3 bases between. CDR3 nucleotide sequence: TGTGCCAGCAGTTCTTACACTGAAGCTTTCTTT. This codes for CASSSYTEAFF.

The J gene is TRBJ1-2, the V gene TRBV7-2; TRBD1 agrees at 9 bases. V gave up 1 base and J gave up 4 bases; unmatched junction bases: 1. Germline CDR1 reads SGHTA; CDR2 reads FQGNSA. This CDR3 region has 14 residues. In nucleotides, the CDR3 is TGTGCCAGCAGCTTAGGGACAGGGGCCTATGGCTACACCTTC. The encoded protein is CASSLGTGAYGYTF.

This clone appeared once. This chain links TRBV7-2 with TRBJ2-6; D is undetermined. CDR1 SGHTA and CDR2 FQGNSA come from the germline V gene. This CDR3 contains 15 residues. V was trimmed by 2 bases and J by 0 bases, leaving 5 bases between them. The chain's CDR3 is CASSLKASGANVLTF. CDR3 DNA: TGTGCCAGCAGCTTAAAAGCCTCTGGGGCCAACGTCCTGACTTTC.

In its sample, this clone was seen a few times. In the same sample, other DNA sequences code for this CDR3. The chain uses TRBV11-2 and TRBJ2-1; tentatively, D is TRBD1 (6 bases). V dropped 5 bases and J dropped 7 bases, with 9 bases sitting between them. This CDR3 spans 12 amino acids. From germline, CDR1 is SGHAT and CDR2 FQNNGV. The CDR3 here is CASSRGGNEQFF. CDR3 sequence (DNA): TGTGCCAGCAGCAGAGGGGGTAATGAGCAGTTCTTC.

This clone has just one count. The gene calls are TRBV6-5 and TRBJ1-5; D is unclear. Germline CDR1 is MNHEY and CDR2 is SVGAGI. Trimming pared 6 bases from V and 7 bases from J, leaving 19 bases between. This CDR3 spans 15 amino acids. The CDR3 nucleotides are TGTGCCAGCAGCCCCCACGACGGCGGAAGGCAGCCCCAGCATTTT. Residues: CASSPHDGGRQPQHF.

The chain couples TRBV9 to TRBJ2-2, with a tentative D call TRBD2 (5 bases). CDR1 SGDLS and CDR2 YYNGEE come from the germline V gene. This CDR3 is built from 17 residues. V lost 0 bases and J lost 3, with 15 bases in between. The CDR3 DNA follows: TGTGCCAGCAGCGTAGGTATTACCCGGCGGGACACCGGGGAGCTGTTTTTT. The encoded protein is CASSVGITRRDTGELFF.

The chain carries TRBV19 and TRBJ1-2; 10 nucleotides align to TRBD1. This CDR3 contains 16 residues. Germline V gene sequence: CDR1 LNHDA, CDR2 SQIVND (reference sequence). The junction had 7 bases not matched to a gene; V was cut back by 4 bases and J by 2 bases. CDR3 region: CASSSILTGGNYGYTF. CDR3 DNA: TGTGCCAGTAGTAGCATTCTGACAGGGGGCAACTATGGCTACACCTTC. Looking up the rest from reference TRBV19 and TRBJ1-2 gives the full variable domain: DGGITQSPKYLFRKEGQNVTLSCEQNLNHDAMYWYRQDPGQGLRLIYYSQIVNDFQKGDIAEGYSVSREKKESFPLTVTSAQKNPTAFYLCASSSILTGGNYGYTFGSGTRLTVV.

The chain joins TRBV30 to TRBJ1-2; D is uncertain. CDR1 GTSNPN and CDR2 SVGIG come from the germline V gene (reference sequence). This CDR3 spans 12 amino acids. Trimming left V 2 bases short and J 4 bases short, with 8 bases between. CDR3: CAWSSLGYGYTF. CDR3 bases: TGTGCCTGGAGTTCCCTCGGCTATGGCTACACCTTC.

The chain joins TRBV7-2 to TRBJ2-7; maybe TRBD1 (6 bases). This CDR3 has 15 amino acids. The germline V and J ends were trimmed by 5 bases and 0 bases, with 14 bases remaining between them. Germline CDR1 SGHTA, CDR2 FQGNSA. CDR3 sequence (DNA): TGTGCCAGCAGCCACCGACAGGTATCCTCCTACGAGCAGTACTTC. Protein sequence: CASSHRQVSSYEQYF.

The chain combines TRBV5-5 with TRBJ2-7; D gene ambiguous. CDR1 and CDR2 (germline): SGHKS, YYEKEE (reference sequence). V lost 2 bases, J lost 4 bases, and 13 bases lay in between. The CDR3 has 14 amino acids. The CDR3 protein is CASSFFGPAYEQYF. The CDR3 DNA is TGTGCCAGCAGCTTCTTCGGTCCCGCTTACGAGCAGTACTTC.

V and J are TRBV29-1 and TRBJ2-2; 7 nucleotides line up with TRBD1. V shed 7 bases and J 2 bases; nucleotides not matched to a gene: 10. The CDR3 covers 15 residues. In germline, CDR1 is SQVTM, CDR2 ANQGSEA. CDR3: CSAGLDRQNTGELFF. The CDR3 nucleotides are TGCAGCGCCGGTTTGGACAGGCAAAACACCGGGGAGCTGTTTTTT.

The rearrangement links TRBV30 to TRBJ1-1; unclear D gene. Germline CDR1 is GTSNPN and CDR2 is SVGIG (reference sequence). The CDR3 covers 13 residues. The V end lost 4 bases, the J end lost 0 bases, and 9 bases lay between the germline ends. This chain's CDR3 is CAWKAVMNTEAFF. The CDR3 DNA follows: TGTGCCTGGAAAGCGGTGATGAACACTGAAGCTTTCTTT.